This T cell receptor (beta chain) was sequenced for a study of vaccination effects on CD4 cells after COVID-19. Profiling relied on immunoSEQ multiplex PCR, and the TCRdb table lists in-frame clones only, not all of them. This table holds more than 25,000 clones, 60% to 80% found once. As regards this clone: The antigen remains unidentified.

The CDR3 totals 18 residues. V lost 2 bases and J 1 base, leaving 18 bases between the germline ends. ViraFEST assay sequencing came after antigen-specific CD4+ T cells were expanded with viral peptide pools. The culture ran for around nine days, and then CD4+ T cells were isolated. Each participant received a vaccine that was either BNT162b2 or mRNA-1273, given as two doses. The gene calls are TRBV23-1 and TRBJ2-4; D ambiguous. TRBV23-1 is placed among ORFs of uncertain function. The TCR originated in a human donor who received a COVID-19 vaccine. The sample in question was CD4+ T cells from PBMCs cultured with HCoV-229E spike peptides, obtained after COVID-19 vaccination. This chain's CDR3 is CASSQQKTPFWAKNIQYF. In DNA form, the CDR3 reads TGCGCCAGCAGTCAACAAAAGACCCCCTTCTGGGCCAAAAACATTCAGTACTTC.